A single sample is the source of the 17 T cell receptor beta chains below, sequenced in a study of cytomegalovirus exposure and HLA in healthy donors (dated 2017 in TCRdb). Library construction relied on the immunoSEQ multiplex PCR assay. The multiplex PCR relied on a mix of 60 forward primers for TCR Vbeta segments and 13 reverse primers for TCR Jbeta segments. The immuneACCESS repertoire file appears here via TCRdb, limited to in-frame rearrangements. These files lack a portion of the clones; in checked studies, under half of the deficit traces to unresolved V genes, and the cause of the others is not known. Within this sample are approximately 290,000 clones, with roughly 80% of them counted one time only. The ten top clones hold more than 0.3% of the sample. Sequencing used PBMCs. The origin of the receptors is a girl aged 2-10 years in good health and CMV-seronegative.

The J gene is TRBJ2-5, the V gene TRBV7-9; 14 bases are a match to TRBD2. This CDR3 has 17 amino acids. CDR1 and CDR2 from the germline V gene are SEHNR and FQNEAQ (reference sequence). V dropped 5 bases and J dropped 0; count of bases not matched to a gene: 5. The CDR3 is CASSPGLAGEDQETQYF. The CDR3 nucleotides read TGTGCCAGCAGCCCGGGACTAGCGGGGGAAGACCAAGAGACCCAGTACTTC. Combining the CDR3 with reference TRBV7-9 and TRBJ2-5 gives the whole variable domain DTGVSQNPRHKITKRGQNVTFRCDPISEHNRLYWYRQTLGQGPEFLTYFQNEAQLEKSRLLSDRFSAERPKGSFSTLEIQRTEQGDSAMYLCASSPGLAGEDQETQYFGPGTRLLVL.

V and J are TRBV19 and TRBJ2-7; TRBD1 matches at 9 bases. This CDR3 has 14 amino acids. CDR1 LNHDA and CDR2 SQIVND come from the germline V gene (reference sequence). Trimming cost V 1 base and J 4 bases; bases outside gene matches: 2. The CDR3 bases are TGTGCCAGTAGTATAGGGACAGGGGAATACGAGCAGTACTTC. It codes for CASSIGTGEYEQYF.

A few counts support this clone. This chain links TRBV7-3 with TRBJ2-1; 11 nucleotides match TRBD1. Unmatched junction bases numbered 3, after V lost 5 bases and J lost 9 bases. Germline V gene data show CDR1 as SGHTA and CDR2 as FQGTGA. The CDR3 is 13 residues long. CDR3 in DNA: TGTGCCAGCAGCGGACAGGGGGCGAGTGAGCAGTTCTTC. Protein: CASSGQGASEQFF.

The genes are TRBV5-1 and TRBJ2-7, with a possible D match to TRBD1 (6 bases). The length of the CDR3 is 14 residues. Per germline, CDR1 SGHRS and CDR2 YFSETQ. The V and J ends lost 4 bases and 0 bases respectively, with 11 bases between them. CDR3 bases: TGCGCCAGCAGCGGGTCGACAGGCTCCTACGAGCAGTACTTC. It is translated as CASSGSTGSYEQYF.

CDR3 sequence reads: CASSLIGGNSPLHF. DNA of the CDR3: TGCGCCAGCAGCTTAATCGGGGGTAATTCACCCCTCCACTTT. This chain joins TRBV5-1 and TRBJ1-6; perhaps TRBD1 as D (5 bases). CDR1 is SGHRS, CDR2 YFSETQ, per germline. This CDR3 is 14 amino acids long. V lost 2 bases and J lost 6, with 9 bases in between.

This sequence joins TRBV5-6 and TRBJ1-2, with TRBD1 matching 7 bases. J was trimmed by 2 bases and V by 1 base; bases with no gene match: 5. The germline V gene has CDR1 SGHDT and CDR2 YYEEEE. The CDR3 is 15 residues long. The DNA for the CDR3 is TGTGCCAGCAGCTTGTTAGACAGGGCGAACTATGGCTACACCTTC. It specifies CASSLLDRANYGYTF.

The V and J genes are TRBV29-1 and TRBJ1-1; D might be TRBD1 (5 bases). V was shortened by 8 bases and J by 5 bases, with 9 bases between the two germline ends. The CDR3 has 10 residues. CDR1 is SQVTM and CDR2 is ANQGSEA in the germline V gene. CDR3: CSSKGTEAFF. CDR3 nucleotide sequence: TGCAGCTCCAAGGGGACTGAAGCTTTCTTT.

This chain links TRBV7-8 with TRBJ2-7; D remains unclear. Deletions cut 4 bases from V and 3 bases from J, with 10 bases between. This CDR3 region has 13 residues. The germline gives CDR1 SGHVS, CDR2 FQNEAQ. CDR3 coding DNA: TGTGCCAGCAGCTCTCGTAGCAACTACGAGCAGTACTTC. Translation: CASSSRSNYEQYF.

In this sample, this clone turned up a few times. The CDR3, as DNA: TGTGCCAGCAGCACTACTCTGACTAGCAACGAGCAGTACTTC. Translation gives CASSTTLTSNEQYF. This chain joins TRBV28 and TRBJ2-7; 7 nucleotides line up with TRBD2. The CDR3 contains 14 residues. Trimming removed 6 bases from V and 5 bases from J; junction bases left unmatched: 10. Germline-derived CDR1 and CDR2 are MDHEN and SYDVKM.

This chain uses TRBV5-1 with TRBJ2-3; no reliable D call. CDR1 is SGHRS and CDR2 is YFSETQ in the germline V gene. V was shortened by 7 bases and J by 1 base, with 10 bases between the two germline ends. This CDR3 comprises 13 residues. The CDR3 region is CASLSGGTDTQYF. CDR3 nucleotides: TGCGCCAGCCTATCTGGAGGCACAGATACGCAGTATTTT.

This chain links TRBV5-1 with TRBJ2-5, with 7 bases lining up with TRBD2. The last part of the DNA fits TRBJ2-7 better; the J call may be wrong. Germline CDR1 and CDR2: SGHRS and YFSETQ. This CDR3 region has 15 residues. CDR3 nucleotide sequence: TGCGCCAGCATCTCAGATCCGGGACTACCTTACGAGCAGTACTTC. Protein product: CASISDPGLPYEQYF.

CDR3 sequence: CASSLGVTGGRDTQYF. The CDR3, as DNA: TGTGCCAGCAGCTTAGGCGTGACAGGGGGCAGAGATACGCAGTATTTT. The chain joins TRBV11-2 to TRBJ2-3; TRBD1 matches 10 bases. With 1 base clipped from V and 5 bases from J, the junction kept 6 bases outside the gene matches. Germline V lookup: CDR1 SGHAT, CDR2 FQNNGV. CDR3 size: 16 residues.

The rearrangement links TRBV9 to TRBJ2-1; a possible D gene is TRBD1 (6 bases). The germline V gene has CDR1 SGDLS and CDR2 YYNGEE. The CDR3 extends over 15 amino acids. Deletions cut 2 bases from V and 5 bases from J, with 14 bases between. This CDR3 is CASSVRGRGHNEQFF. CDR3 nucleotides: TGTGCCAGCAGCGTTAGGGGCAGGGGTCACAATGAGCAGTTCTTC.

The V gene is TRBV4-1, the J gene TRBJ2-1; D might be TRBD1 (5 bases). In germline, CDR1 is MGHRA, CDR2 YSYEKL. Trimming shortened V by 0 bases and J by 4 bases, and 16 bases separated the two germline ends. There are 17 residues in the CDR3. This chain's CDR3 is CASSQDRVGHTYNEQFF. CDR3 nucleotides: TGCGCCAGCAGCCAAGATCGGGTCGGACATACATACAATGAGCAGTTCTTC.

The chain combines TRBV28 with TRBJ1-1, with 8 bases fitting TRBD1. Germline lookup yields CDR1 MDHEN and CDR2 SYDVKM. V dropped 7 bases and J dropped 9; count of bases not matched to a gene: 10. This CDR3 contains 13 residues. The CDR3, as DNA: TGTGCCAGCATTATAGGACAGGGAAGAAAAGCTTTCTTT. Amino acid sequence: CASIIGQGRKAFF.

The gene calls are TRBV5-1 and TRBJ2-1; no clear D. Per the germline V gene, CDR1 is SGHRS and CDR2 is YFSETQ. Trimming took off 0 bases at V and 4 bases at J, with 11 bases between the two ends. This CDR3 is 15 amino acids long. The DNA of the CDR3 is TGCGCCAGCAGCTTGGCAGTTCTCGGGTACAATGAGCAGTTCTTC. Amino acid sequence: CASSLAVLGYNEQFF. Drawing the rest from reference TRBV5-1 and TRBJ2-1, the complete variable domain is KAGVTQTPRYLIKTRGQQVTLSCSPISGHRSVSWYQQTPGQGLQFLFEYFSETQRNKGNFPGRFSGRQFSNSRSEMNVSTLELGDSALYLCASSLAVLGYNEQFFGPGTRLTVL.

The chain carries TRBV27 and TRBJ2-5, with a possible D match to TRBD2 (6 bases). CDR1 and CDR2 from the germline V gene are MNHEY and SMNVEV (reference sequence). V lost 5 bases, J lost 8 bases, and 18 bases lay in between. The CDR3 runs 14 residues. This CDR3 is CASSPGDSWATQYF. The CDR3 DNA is TGTGCCAGCAGTCCCGGGGACTCCTGGGCTACCCAGTACTTC.